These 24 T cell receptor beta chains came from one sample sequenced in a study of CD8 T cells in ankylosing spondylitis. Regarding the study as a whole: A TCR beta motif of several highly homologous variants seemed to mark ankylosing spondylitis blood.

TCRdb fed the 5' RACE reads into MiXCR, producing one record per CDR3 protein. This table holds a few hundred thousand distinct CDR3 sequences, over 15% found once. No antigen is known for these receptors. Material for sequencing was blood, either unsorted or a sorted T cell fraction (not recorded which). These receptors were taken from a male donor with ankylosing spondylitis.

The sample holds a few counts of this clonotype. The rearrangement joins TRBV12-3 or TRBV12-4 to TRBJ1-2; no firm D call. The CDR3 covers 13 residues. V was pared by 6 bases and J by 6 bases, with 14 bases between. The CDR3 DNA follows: TGTGCCAGCAGCTACGCACAGACGAATGGCTACACCTTC. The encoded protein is CASSYAQTNGYTF.

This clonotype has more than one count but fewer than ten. CDR3 loop: CSADDRVNTEAFF. In nucleotides, the CDR3 is TGCAGTGCCGACGACAGGGTCAACACTGAAGCTTTCTTT. The J gene is TRBJ1-1, the V gene TRBV20-1; 7 nucleotides agree with TRBD1. In germline, CDR1 is DFQATT, CDR2 SNEGSKA (reference sequence). V shed 6 bases, J shed 2 bases, and the junction held 6 bases outside the gene matches. The CDR3 contains 13 residues.

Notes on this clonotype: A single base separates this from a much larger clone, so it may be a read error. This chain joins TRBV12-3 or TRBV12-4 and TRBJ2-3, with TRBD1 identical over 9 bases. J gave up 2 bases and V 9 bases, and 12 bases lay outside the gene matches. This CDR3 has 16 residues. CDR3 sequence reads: CASSDSRDRDTDTQYF. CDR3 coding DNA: TGTGCCAGTTCAGATTCCCGGGACAGGGACACAGATACGCAGTATTTT.

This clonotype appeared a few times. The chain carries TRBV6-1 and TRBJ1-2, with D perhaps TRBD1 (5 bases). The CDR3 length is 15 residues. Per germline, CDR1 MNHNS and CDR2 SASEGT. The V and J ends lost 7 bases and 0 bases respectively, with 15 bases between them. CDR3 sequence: CASTPFRDANYGYTF. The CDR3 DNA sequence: TGTGCCAGCACACCATTCCGGGACGCTAACTATGGCTACACCTTC.

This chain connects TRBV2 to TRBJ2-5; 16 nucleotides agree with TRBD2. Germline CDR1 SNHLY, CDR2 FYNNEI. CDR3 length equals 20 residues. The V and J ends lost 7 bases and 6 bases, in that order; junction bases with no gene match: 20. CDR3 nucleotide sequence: TGTGCCAGCATCCGACCGGGACTAGCGGGGGGGCATTATGGCGGGCAGACCCAGTACTTC. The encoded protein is CASIRPGLAGGHYGGQTQYF. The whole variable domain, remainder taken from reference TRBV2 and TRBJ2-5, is EPEVTQTPSHQVTQMGQEVILRCVPISNHLYFYWYRQILGQKVEFLVSFYNNEISEKSEIFDDQFSVERPDGSNFTLKIRSTKLEDSAMYFCASIRPGLAGGHYGGQTQYFGPGTRLLVL.

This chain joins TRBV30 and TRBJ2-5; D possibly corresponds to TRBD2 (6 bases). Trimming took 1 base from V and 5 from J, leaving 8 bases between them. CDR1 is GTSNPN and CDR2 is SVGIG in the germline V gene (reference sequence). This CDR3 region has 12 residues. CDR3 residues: CAWSEGGETQYF. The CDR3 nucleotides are TGTGCCTGGAGTGAAGGAGGGGAGACCCAGTACTTC.

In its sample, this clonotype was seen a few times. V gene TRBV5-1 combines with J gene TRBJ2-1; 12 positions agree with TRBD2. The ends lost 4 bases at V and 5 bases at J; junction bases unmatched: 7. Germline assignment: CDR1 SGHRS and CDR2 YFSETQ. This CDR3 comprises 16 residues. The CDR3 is CASSQRTSGANNEQFF. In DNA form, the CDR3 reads TGCGCCAGCAGCCAAAGGACTAGCGGGGCTAACAATGAGCAGTTCTTC.

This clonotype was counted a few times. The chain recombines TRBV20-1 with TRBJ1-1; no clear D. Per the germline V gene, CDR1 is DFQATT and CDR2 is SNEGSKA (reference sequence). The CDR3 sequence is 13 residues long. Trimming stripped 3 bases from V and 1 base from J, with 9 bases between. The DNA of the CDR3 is TGCAGTGCTAGTCGGCGGAGGAACACTGAAGCTTTCTTT. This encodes CSASRRRNTEAFF.

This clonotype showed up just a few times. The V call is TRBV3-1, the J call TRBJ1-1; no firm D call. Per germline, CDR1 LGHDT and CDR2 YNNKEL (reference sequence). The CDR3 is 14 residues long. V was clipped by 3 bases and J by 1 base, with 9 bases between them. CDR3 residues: CASSHLGANTEAFF. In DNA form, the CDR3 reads TGTGCCAGCAGCCACTTGGGAGCGAACACTGAAGCTTTCTTT. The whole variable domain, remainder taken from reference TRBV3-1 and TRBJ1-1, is DTAVSQTPKYLVTQMGNDKSIKCEQNLGHDTMYWYKQDSKKFLKIMFSYNNKELIINETVPNRFSPKSPDKAHLNLHINSLELGDSAVYFCASSHLGANTEAFFGQGTRLTVV.

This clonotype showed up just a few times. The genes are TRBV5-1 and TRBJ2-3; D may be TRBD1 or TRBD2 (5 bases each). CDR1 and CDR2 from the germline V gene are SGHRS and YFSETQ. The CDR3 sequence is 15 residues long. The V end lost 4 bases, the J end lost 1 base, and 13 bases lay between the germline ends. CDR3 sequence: CASSLFRDGTDTQYF. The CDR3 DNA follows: TGCGCCAGCAGCCTATTCCGGGACGGCACAGATACGCAGTATTTT. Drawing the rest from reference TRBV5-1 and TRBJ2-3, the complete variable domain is KAGVTQTPRYLIKTRGQQVTLSCSPISGHRSVSWYQQTPGQGLQFLFEYFSETQRNKGNFPGRFSGRQFSNSRSEMNVSTLELGDSALYLCASSLFRDGTDTQYFGPGTRLTVL.

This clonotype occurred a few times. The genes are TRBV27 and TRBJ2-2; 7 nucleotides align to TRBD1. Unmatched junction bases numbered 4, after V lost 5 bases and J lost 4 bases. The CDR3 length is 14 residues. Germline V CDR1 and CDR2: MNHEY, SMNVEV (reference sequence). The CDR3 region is CASSTDRATGELFF. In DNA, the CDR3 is TGTGCCAGCAGTACAGACAGGGCCACCGGGGAGCTGTTTTTT.

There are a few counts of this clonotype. This CDR3 is CASSVDRPGQPQHF. The CDR3 DNA sequence: TGTGCCAGCAGCGTGGACCGCCCGGGTCAGCCCCAGCATTTT. The chain is built from TRBV11-2 and TRBJ1-5; no firm D call. This CDR3 is 14 amino acids long. Germline loops: CDR1 SGHAT, CDR2 FQNNGV. Between the trimmed V and J ends, which lost 5 bases and 6 bases, there was a span of 14 bases. Using reference TRBV11-2 and TRBJ1-5 for the parts outside the CDR3, the full variable domain is EAGVAQSPRYKIIEKRQSVAFWCNPISGHATLYWYQQILGQGPKLLIQFQNNGVVDDSQLPKDRFSAERLKGVDSTLKIQPAKLEDSAVYLCASSVDRPGQPQHFGDGTRLSIL.

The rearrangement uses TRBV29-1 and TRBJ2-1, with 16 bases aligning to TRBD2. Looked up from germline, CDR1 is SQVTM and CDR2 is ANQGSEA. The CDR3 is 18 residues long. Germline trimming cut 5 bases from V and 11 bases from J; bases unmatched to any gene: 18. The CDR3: CSVSSGTSGRERTMKQFF. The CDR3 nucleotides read TGCAGCGTTTCCTCCGGGACTAGCGGGAGGGAACGTACAATGAAGCAGTTCTTC.

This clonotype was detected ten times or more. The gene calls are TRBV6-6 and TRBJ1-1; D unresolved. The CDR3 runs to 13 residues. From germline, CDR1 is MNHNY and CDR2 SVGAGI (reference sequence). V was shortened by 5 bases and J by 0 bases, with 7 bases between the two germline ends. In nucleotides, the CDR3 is TGTGCCAGCAGTGTTCTGATGAACACTGAAGCTTTCTTT. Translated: CASSVLMNTEAFF.

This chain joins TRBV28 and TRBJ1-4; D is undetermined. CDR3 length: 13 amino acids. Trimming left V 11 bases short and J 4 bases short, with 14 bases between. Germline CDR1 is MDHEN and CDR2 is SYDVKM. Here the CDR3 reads CAHSRGLNEKLFF. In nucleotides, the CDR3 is TGTGCCCACAGCCGTGGCCTTAATGAAAAACTGTTTTTT. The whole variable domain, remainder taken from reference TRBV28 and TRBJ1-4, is DVKVTQSSRYLVKRTGEKVFLECVQDMDHENMFWYRQDPGLGLRLIYFSYDVKMKEKGDIPEGYSVSREKKERFSLILESASTNQTSMYLCAHSRGLNEKLFFGSGTQLSVL.

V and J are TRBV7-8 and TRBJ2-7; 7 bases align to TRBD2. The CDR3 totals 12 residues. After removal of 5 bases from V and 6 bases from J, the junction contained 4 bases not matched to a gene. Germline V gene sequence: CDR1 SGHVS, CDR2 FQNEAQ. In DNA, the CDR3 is TGTGCCAGCAGCCGACTAGCCTCCGAGCAGTACTTC. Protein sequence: CASSRLASEQYF.

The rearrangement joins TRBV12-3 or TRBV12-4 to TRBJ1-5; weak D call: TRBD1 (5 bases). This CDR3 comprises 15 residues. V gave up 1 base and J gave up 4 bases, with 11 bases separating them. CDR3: CASSLGGRVNQPQHF. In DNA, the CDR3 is TGTGCCAGCAGTTTAGGAGGCAGGGTTAATCAGCCCCAGCATTTT.

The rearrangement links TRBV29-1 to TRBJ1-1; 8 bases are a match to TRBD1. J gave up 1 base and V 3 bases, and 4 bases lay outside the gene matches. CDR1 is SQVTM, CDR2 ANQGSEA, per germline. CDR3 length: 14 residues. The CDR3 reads CSVDGGQANTEAFF. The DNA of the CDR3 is TGCAGCGTTGATGGGGGACAGGCGAACACTGAAGCTTTCTTT.

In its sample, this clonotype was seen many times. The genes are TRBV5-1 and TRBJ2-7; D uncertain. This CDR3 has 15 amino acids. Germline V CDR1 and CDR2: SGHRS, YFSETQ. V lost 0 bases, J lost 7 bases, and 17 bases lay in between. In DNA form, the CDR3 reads TGCGCCAGCAGCTTGGTAGGGCAGTCGTCGAAAGAGCAGTACTTC. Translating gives CASSLVGQSSKEQYF.

The DNA for the CDR3 is TGCGCCAGCAGCGGACAGGGTGCGAGGGGTACTGGAAACACCATATATTTT. Its translation is CASSGQGARGTGNTIYF. This sequence joins TRBV5-1 and TRBJ1-3, with TRBD1 identical over 8 bases. The CDR3 is made up of 17 amino acids. Looked up from germline, CDR1 is SGHRS and CDR2 is YFSETQ. V lost 4 bases, J lost 2 bases, and 11 bases stayed unmatched. Drawing the rest from reference TRBV5-1 and TRBJ1-3, the complete variable domain is KAGVTQTPRYLIKTRGQQVTLSCSPISGHRSVSWYQQTPGQGLQFLFEYFSETQRNKGNFPGRFSGRQFSNSRSEMNVSTLELGDSALYLCASSGQGARGTGNTIYFGEGSWLTVV.

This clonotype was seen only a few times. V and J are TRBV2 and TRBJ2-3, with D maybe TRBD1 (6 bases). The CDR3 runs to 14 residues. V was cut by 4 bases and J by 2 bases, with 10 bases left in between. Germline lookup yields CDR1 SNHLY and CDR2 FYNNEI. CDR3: CASSARGTTDTQYF. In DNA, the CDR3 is TGTGCCAGCAGTGCTAGGGGGACCACAGATACGCAGTATTTT.

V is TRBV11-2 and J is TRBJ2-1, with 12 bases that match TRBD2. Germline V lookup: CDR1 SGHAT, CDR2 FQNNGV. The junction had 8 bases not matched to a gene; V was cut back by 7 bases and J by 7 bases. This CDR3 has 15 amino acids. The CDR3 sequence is CASTPSGLAGNEQFF. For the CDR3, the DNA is TGTGCCAGCACCCCAAGCGGACTAGCGGGAAATGAGCAGTTCTTC.

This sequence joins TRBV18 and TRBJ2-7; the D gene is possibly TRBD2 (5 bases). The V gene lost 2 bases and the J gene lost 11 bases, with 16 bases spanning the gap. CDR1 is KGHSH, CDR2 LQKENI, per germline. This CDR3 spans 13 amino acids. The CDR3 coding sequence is TGTGCCAGCTCACCAAATAGCGATTCTCCCAAGTACTTC. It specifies CASSPNSDSPKYF.

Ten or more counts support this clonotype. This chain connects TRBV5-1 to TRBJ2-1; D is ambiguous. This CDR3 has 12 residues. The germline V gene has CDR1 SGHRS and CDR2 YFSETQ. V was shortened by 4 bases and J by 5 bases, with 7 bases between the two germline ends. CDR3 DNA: TGCGCCAGCAGCACCAGAAACAATGAGCAGTTCTTC. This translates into CASSTRNNEQFF.